This T cell receptor (beta chain) was recorded in a study of T cell responses to AZD1222 COVID-19 vaccine. Study as a whole: Second-dose groups at about 4 or about 12 weeks were pooled.

TCRdb's copy holds only in-frame clones and misses some; the assay was immunoSEQ multiplex PCR. Of 130,000 or so clones in the sample, about 93% were seen once. Trimming took 4 bases from V and 6 from J, leaving 13 bases between them. There are 14 residues in the CDR3. CDR1 is KGHSY, CDR2 FQNENV, per germline. The source was peripheral blood, collected on day 0 of AZD1222 vaccination. The chain has TRBV16 and TRBJ1-5; D perhaps matches TRBD1 (5 bases). The origin of this receptor is an adult in good health. The CDR3 sequence: CASSREGSTQPQHF. CDR3 nucleotides: TGTGCCAGCAGCCGGGAGGGGTCAACTCAGCCCCAGCATTTT.